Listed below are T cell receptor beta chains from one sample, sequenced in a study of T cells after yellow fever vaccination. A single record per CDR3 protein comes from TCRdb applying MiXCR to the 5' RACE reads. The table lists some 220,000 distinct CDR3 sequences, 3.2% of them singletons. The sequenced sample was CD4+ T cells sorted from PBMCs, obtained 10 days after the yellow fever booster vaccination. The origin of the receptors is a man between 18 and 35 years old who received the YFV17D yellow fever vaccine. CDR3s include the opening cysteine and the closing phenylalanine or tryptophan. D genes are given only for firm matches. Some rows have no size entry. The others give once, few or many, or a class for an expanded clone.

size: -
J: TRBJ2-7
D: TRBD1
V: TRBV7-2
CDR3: CASTLGGGQAYEQYF
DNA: TGTGCCAGCACCCTAGGTGGGGGACAGGCCTACGAGCAGTACTTC

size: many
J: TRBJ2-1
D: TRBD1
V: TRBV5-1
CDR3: CASSPSGTGVYNEQFF
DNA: TGCGCCAGCAGCCCATCCGGGACAGGGGTTTACAATGAGCAGTTCTTC

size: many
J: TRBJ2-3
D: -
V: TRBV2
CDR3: CASIYRDTNTDTQYF
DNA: TGTGCCAGCATCTACCGGGACACTAACACAGATACGCAGTATTTT

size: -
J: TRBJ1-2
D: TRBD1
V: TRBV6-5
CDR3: CASSQQGRGYGYTF
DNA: TGTGCCAGCAGCCAACAGGGGAGAGGCTATGGCTACACCTTC

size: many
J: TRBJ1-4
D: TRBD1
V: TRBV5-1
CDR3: CASSSLTGEGEKLFF
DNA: TGCGCCAGCAGCTCCCTGACAGGGGAAGGAGAAAAACTGTTTTTT

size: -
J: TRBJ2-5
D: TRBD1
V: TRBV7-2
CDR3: CASSLRAGGVFQETQYF
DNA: TGTGCCAGCAGCTTACGGGCAGGGGGTGTTTTTCAAGAGACCCAGTACTTC

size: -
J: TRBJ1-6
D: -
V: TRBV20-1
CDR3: CSARGGRDSPLHF
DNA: TGCAGTGCTAGGGGAGGGAGGGATTCACCCCTCCACTTT

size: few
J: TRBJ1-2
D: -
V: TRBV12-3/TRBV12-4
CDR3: CASSLVEGYGYTF
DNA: TGTGCCAGCAGTTTAGTGGAAGGCTATGGCTACACCTTC

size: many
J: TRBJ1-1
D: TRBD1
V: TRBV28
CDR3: CASSGPGTGLSEAFF
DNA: TGTGCCAGCAGTGGCCCGGGGACAGGGCTATCTGAAGCTTTCTTT

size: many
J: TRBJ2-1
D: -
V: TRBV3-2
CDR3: CASSPQRQSSYNEQFF
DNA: TGTGCCAGCAGCCCACAAAGACAGAGCTCCTACAATGAGCAGTTCTTC

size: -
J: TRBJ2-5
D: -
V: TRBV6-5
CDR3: CACKLADRETQYF
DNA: TGTGCCTGCAAGTTAGCCGACCGGGAGACCCAGTACTTC

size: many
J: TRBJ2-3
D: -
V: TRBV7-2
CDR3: CASSFGSGDTQYF
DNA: TGTGCCAGCAGCTTCGGCTCTGGGGATACGCAGTATTTT

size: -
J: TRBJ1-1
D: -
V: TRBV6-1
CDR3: CASSDREITEAFF
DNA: TGTGCCAGCAGTGACAGGGAAATCACTGAAGCTTTCTTT

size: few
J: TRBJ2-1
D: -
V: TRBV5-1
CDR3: CASSLGSRGQFF
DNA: TGCGCCAGCAGCTTGGGCTCTAGAGGGCAGTTCTTC

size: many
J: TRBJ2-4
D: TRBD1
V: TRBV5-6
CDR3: CASSSQGAAKNIQYF
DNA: TGTGCCAGCAGCTCCCAGGGGGCAGCCAAAAACATTCAGTACTTC

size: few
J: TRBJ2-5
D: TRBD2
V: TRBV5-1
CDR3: CASFGLAGEETQYF
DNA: TGCGCCAGCTTCGGACTAGCGGGGGAGGAGACCCAGTACTTC

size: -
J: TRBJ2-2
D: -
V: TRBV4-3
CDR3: CASSQEGAYYTGELFF
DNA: TGCGCCAGCAGCCAAGAGGGGGCGTATTACACCGGGGAGCTGTTTTTT

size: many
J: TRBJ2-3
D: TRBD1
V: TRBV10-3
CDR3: CAIGRTTGASTDTQYF
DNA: TGTGCCATCGGACGTACCACAGGGGCCAGCACAGATACGCAGTATTTT

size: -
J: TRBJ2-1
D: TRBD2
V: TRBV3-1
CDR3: CASSQGDGGALFSEQFF
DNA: TGTGCCAGCAGCCAGGGGGACGGGGGGGCTCTTTTCTCTGAGCAGTTCTTC

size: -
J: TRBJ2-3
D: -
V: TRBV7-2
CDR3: CASSSREADTQYF
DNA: TGTGCCAGCAGCTCCAGGGAGGCAGATACGCAGTATTTT

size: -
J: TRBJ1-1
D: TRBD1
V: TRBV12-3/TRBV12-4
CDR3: CASVLTGANTEAFF
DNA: TGTGCCAGCGTACTAACAGGGGCTAACACTGAAGCTTTCTTT

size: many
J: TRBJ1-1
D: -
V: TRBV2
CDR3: CAAGDLNTEAFF
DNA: TGTGCCGCCGGGGATTTGAACACTGAAGCTTTCTTT

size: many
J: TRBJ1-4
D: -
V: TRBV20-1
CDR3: CSATDRQRSGDEKLFF
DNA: TGCAGTGCTACGGACAGACAAAGGTCTGGAGATGAAAAACTGTTTTTT

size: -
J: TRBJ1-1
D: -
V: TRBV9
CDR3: CASSAQDTEAFF
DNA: TGTGCCAGCAGCGCCCAGGACACTGAAGCTTTCTTT

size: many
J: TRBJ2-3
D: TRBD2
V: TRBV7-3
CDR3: CASSLMQRGSTDTQYF
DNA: TGTGCCAGCAGCTTGATGCAGCGGGGTAGCACAGATACGCAGTATTTT

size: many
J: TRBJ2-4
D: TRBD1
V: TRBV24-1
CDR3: CATSDSPGQGINIQYF
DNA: TGTGCCACCAGTGATTCCCCGGGACAGGGCATAAACATTCAGTACTTC

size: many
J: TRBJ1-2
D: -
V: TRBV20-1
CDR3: CSAREGDPAPYGYTF
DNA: TGCAGTGCTAGAGAGGGGGATCCGGCCCCTTATGGCTACACCTTC

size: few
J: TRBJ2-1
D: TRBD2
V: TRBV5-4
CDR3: CASSLGRPSGSSFGNEQFF
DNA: TGTGCCAGCAGCTTGGGTCGCCCTAGCGGGTCCTCATTCGGGAATGAGCAGTTCTTC

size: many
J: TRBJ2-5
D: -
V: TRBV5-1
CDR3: CASLLLPDQETQYF
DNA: TGCGCCAGCCTCCTCCTCCCGGATCAAGAGACCCAGTACTTC

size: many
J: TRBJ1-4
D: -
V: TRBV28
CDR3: CASSYLDGSNEKLFF
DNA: TGTGCCAGCAGCTACCTCGACGGGAGTAATGAAAAACTGTTTTTT

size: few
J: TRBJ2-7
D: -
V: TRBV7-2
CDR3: CASSLAFRGGEQYF
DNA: TGTGCCAGCAGCTTAGCGTTCAGGGGGGGCGAGCAGTACTTC

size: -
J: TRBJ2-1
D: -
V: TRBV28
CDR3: CASSVKLSDNEQFF
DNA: TGTGCCAGCAGCGTCAAATTAAGTGACAATGAGCAGTTCTTC

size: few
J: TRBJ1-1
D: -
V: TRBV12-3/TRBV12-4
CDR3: CASSLAGRGNTEAFF
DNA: TGTGCCAGCAGTTTAGCAGGGAGAGGGAACACTGAAGCTTTCTTT